This T cell receptor beta chain was captured in a study of spatial heterogeneity in lung cancer. Study-wide background: Consistently, beta-chain sequences turned up in larger numbers than alpha-chain sequences did.

Each TCR cDNA molecule carried a unique molecular identifier. MiXCR, applied by TCRdb to the 5' RACE reads, yields one record per CDR3 protein. There are a few thousand distinct CDR3 sequences in the sample; approximately 3.5% occur only once, and 16% lies in the top ten. As for time point: sample taken at primary tumor resection. Samples were donated by 72 untreated early-stage non-small cell lung cancer patients. Unsorted whole RNA of tumor, nontumor lung or frozen PBMC was sequenced. This clonotype counts as medium-sized. This beta chain represents an off-target read in a library built for alpha chains; its size is of limited meaning. The V and J ends lost 3 bases and 0 bases, in that order; junction bases with no gene match: 4. CDR3 size: 15 residues.

The sequence was obtained from a human donor with early-stage non-small cell lung cancer. V and J are TRBV12-3 or TRBV12-4 and TRBJ1-1, with 7 bases that match TRBD1. The input for sequencing was lung tissue, taken at surgery. Here the CDR3 reads CASSLGDSLNTEAFF. The CDR3 bases are TGTGCCAGCAGTTTGGGGGACAGTCTGAACACTGAAGCTTTCTTT.